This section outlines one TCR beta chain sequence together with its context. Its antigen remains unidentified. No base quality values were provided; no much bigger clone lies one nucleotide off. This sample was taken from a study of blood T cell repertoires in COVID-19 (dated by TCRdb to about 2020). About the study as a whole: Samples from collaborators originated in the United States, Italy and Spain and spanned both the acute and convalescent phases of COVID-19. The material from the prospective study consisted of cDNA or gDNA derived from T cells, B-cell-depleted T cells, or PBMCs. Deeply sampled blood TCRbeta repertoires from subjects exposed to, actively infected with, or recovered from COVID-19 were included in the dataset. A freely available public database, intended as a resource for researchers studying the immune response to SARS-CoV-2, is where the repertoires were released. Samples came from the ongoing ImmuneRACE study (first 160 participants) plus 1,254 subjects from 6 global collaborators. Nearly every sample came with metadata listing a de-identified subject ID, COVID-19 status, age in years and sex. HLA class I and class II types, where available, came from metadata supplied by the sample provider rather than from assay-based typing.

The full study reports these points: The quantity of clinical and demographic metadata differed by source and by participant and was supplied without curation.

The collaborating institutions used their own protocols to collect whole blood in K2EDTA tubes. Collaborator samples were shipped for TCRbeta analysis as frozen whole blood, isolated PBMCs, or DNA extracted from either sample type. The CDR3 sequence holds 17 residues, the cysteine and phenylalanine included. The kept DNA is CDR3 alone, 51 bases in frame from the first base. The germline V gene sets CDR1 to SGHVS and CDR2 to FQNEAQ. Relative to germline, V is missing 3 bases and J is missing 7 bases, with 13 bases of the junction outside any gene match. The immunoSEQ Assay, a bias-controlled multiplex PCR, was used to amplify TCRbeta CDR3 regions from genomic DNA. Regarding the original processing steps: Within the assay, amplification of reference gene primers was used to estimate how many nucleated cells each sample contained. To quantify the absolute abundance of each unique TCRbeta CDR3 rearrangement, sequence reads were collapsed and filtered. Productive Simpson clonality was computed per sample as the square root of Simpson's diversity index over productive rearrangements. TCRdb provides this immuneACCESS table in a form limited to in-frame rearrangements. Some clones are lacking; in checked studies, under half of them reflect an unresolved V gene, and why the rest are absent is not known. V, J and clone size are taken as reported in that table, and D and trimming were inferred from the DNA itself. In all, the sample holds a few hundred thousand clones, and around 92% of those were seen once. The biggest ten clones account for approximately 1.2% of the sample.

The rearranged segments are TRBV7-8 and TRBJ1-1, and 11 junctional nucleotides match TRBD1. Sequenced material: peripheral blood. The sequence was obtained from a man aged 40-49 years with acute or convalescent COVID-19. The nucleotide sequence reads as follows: TGTGCCAGCAGCTTCTCAGCGCCGGGACAGGGGGTGAGTGAAGCTTTCTTT. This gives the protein CASSFSAPGQGVSEAFF.